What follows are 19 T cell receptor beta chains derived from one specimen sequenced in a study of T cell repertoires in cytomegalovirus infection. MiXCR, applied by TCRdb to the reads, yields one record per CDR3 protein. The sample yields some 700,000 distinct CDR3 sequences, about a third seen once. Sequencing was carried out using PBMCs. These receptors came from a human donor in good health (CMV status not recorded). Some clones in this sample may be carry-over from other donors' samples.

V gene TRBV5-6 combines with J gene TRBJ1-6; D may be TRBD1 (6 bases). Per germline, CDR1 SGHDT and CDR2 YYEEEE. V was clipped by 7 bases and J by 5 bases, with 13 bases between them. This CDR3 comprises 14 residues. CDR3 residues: CASGKQGDNSPLHF. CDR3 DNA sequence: TGTGCCAGCGGAAAACAGGGAGATAATTCACCCCTCCACTTT.

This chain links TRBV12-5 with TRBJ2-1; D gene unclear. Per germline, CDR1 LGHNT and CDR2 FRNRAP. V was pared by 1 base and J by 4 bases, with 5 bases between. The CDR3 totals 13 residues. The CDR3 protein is CASGLGPYNEQFF. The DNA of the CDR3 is TGTGCTAGTGGTTTGGGACCTTACAATGAGCAGTTCTTC.

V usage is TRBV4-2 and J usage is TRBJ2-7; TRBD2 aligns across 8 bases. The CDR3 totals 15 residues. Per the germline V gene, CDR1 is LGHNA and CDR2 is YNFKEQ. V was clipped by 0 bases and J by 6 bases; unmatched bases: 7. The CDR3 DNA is TGTGCCAGCAGCCAAGATACCGGGAGGGCCGCCGAGCAGTACTTC. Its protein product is CASSQDTGRAAEQYF.

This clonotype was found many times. In nucleotides, the CDR3 is TGTGCCAGCAGCGATGGGACTAGCGGTTACAATGAGCAGTTCTTC. This codes for CASSDGTSGYNEQFF. V and J are TRBV11-2 and TRBJ2-1; 11 positions agree with TRBD2. V lost 5 bases, J lost 4 bases, and 4 bases stayed unmatched. Germline lookup yields CDR1 SGHAT and CDR2 FQNNGV. This CDR3 is built from 15 residues.

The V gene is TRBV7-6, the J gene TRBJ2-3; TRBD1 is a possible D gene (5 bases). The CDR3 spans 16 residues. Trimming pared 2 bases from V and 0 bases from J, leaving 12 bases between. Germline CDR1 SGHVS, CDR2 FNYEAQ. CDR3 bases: TGTGCCAGCAGCTTATTAGTGGGGCAAAGCACAGATACGCAGTATTTT. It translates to CASSLLVGQSTDTQYF.

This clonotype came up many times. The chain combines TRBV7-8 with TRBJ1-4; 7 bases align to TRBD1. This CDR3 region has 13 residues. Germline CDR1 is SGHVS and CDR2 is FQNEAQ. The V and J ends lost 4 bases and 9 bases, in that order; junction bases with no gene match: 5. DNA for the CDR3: TGTGCCAGCAGCTCTCAGGGGGTCCAAAAACTGTTTTTT. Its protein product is CASSSQGVQKLFF.

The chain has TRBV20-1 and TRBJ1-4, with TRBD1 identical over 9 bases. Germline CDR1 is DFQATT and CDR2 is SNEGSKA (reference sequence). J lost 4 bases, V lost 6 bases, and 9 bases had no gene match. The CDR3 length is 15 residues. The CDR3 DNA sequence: TGCAGTGCGCCAGGTCCGGGACAGGGTAATGAAAAACTGTTTTTT. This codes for CSAPGPGQGNEKLFF.

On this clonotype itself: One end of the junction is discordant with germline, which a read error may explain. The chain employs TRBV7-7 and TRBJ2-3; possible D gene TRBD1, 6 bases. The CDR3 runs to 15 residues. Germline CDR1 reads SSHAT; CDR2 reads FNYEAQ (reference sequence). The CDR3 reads CASSATGISTDTQYF. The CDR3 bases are TGTGCTAGCAGCGCCACAGGGATTAGCACAGATACGCAGTATTTT.

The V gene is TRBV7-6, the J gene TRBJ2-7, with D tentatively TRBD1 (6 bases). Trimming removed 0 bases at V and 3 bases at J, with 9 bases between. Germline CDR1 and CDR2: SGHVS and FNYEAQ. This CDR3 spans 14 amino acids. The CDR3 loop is CASSLAGQYYEQYF. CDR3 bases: TGTGCCAGCAGCTTAGCAGGACAGTACTACGAGCAGTACTTC.

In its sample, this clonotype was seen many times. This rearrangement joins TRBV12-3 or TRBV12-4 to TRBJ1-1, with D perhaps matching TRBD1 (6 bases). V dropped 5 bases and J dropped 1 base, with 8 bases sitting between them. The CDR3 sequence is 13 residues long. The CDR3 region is CASSKQGNTEAFF. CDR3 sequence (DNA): TGTGCCAGCAGTAAACAGGGGAACACTGAAGCTTTCTTT.

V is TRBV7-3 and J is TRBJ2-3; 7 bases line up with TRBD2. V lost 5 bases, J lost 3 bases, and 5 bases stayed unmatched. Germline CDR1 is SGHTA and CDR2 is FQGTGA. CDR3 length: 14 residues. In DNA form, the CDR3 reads TGTGCCAGCAGCCCCGGACTAGTTACAGATACGCAGTATTTT. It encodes CASSPGLVTDTQYF. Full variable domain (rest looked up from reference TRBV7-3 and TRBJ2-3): GAGVSQTPSNKVTEKGKYVELRCDPISGHTALYWYRQSLGQGPEFLIYFQGTGAADDSGLPNDRFFAVRPEGSVSTLKIQRTERGDSAVYLCASSPGLVTDTQYFGPGTRLTVL.

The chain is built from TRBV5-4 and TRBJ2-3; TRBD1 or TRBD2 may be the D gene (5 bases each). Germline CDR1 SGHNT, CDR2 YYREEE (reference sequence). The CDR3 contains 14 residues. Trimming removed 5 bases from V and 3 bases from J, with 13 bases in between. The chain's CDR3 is CASRIRGVTDTQYF. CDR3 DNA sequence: TGTGCCAGCAGAATACGAGGGGTAACAGATACGCAGTATTTT.

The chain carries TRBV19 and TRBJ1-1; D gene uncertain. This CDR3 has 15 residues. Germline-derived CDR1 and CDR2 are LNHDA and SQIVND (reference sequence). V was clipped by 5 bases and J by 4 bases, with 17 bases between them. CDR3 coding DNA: TGTGCCAGTAGTTCTAGGGTCGGGCAAATCACTGAAGCTTTCTTT. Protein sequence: CASSSRVGQITEAFF.

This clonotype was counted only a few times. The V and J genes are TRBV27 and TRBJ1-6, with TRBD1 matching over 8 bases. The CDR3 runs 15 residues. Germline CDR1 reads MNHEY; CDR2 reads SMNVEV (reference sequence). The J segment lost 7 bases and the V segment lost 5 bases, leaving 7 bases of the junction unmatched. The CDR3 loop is CASSQSRTGNSPLHF. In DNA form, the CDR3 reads TGTGCCAGCAGTCAGTCTCGGACAGGGAATTCACCCCTCCACTTT.

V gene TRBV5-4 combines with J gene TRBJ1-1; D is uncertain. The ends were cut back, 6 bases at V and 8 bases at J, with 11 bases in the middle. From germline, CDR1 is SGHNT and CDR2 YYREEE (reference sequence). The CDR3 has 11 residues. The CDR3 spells CASIYDGEAFF. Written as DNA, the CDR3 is TGTGCCAGCATCTACGACGGGGAAGCTTTCTTT.

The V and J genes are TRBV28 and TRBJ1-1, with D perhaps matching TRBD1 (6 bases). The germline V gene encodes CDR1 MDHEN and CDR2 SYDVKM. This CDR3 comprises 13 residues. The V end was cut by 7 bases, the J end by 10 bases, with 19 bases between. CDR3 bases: TGTGCCAGCACCGTAAAGTGGGGGGGCGTAGCTTTCTTT. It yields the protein CASTVKWGGVAFF. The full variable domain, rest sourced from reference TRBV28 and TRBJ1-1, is DVKVTQSSRYLVKRTGEKVFLECVQDMDHENMFWYRQDPGLGLRLIYFSYDVKMKEKGDIPEGYSVSREKKERFSLILESASTNQTSMYLCASTVKWGGVAFFGQGTRLTVV.

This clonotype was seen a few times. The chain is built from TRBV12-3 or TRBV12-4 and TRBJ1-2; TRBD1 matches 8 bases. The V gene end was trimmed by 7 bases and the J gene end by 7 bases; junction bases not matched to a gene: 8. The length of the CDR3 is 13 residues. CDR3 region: CASTPGQGGGYTF. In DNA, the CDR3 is TGTGCCAGCACCCCTGGACAGGGAGGTGGCTACACCTTC.

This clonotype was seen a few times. The DNA for the CDR3 is TGTGCCAGCAGGACAGAGACTAACTATGGCTACACCTTC. Encoded protein: CASRTETNYGYTF. The chain has TRBV2 and TRBJ1-2, with D possibly TRBD1 on 5 matching bases. Germline assignment: CDR1 SNHLY and CDR2 FYNNEI. Deletions cut 6 bases from V and 0 bases from J, with 8 bases between. This CDR3 is built from 13 residues.

The CDR3 DNA reads as TGTGCCAGCAGTTACCGGACAGGTGAAGCTTTCTTT. Protein sequence: CASSYRTGEAFF. This chain joins TRBV6-6 and TRBJ1-1; 7 bases align to TRBD1. The CDR3 extends over 12 amino acids. Trimming removed 2 bases from V and 7 bases from J; junction bases left unmatched: 1. CDR1 and CDR2 from the germline V gene are MNHNY and SVGAGI (reference sequence).